A selection of T cell receptor beta chains follows, all from one sample in a study of response to subunit inactivated influenza vaccine. MiXCR, run by TCRdb on the RT-PCR reads, gives a single entry per CDR3 protein. Here the sample spans hundreds of thousands of distinct CDR3 sequences, approximately 11% being singletons. In addition, the sample was reused for a study of T cells expressing NK-cell markers.

The source material was PBMCs from blood, sampled on the day of vaccination. The receptors here all came from a man aged 50 to 59 who received an inactivated influenza vaccine. CDR3s include the opening cysteine and the closing phenylalanine or tryptophan. Fields, in order: V gene, clone size, J gene, D gene, CDR3 protein, CDR3 DNA. A D gene is named only where the DNA matches it firmly. Clone size is not always given. Where it is, it says once, few, many or a class for expanded clones.

V: TRBV12-3/TRBV12-4; size: few; J: TRBJ2-7; D: TRBD1; CDR3: CASTRTGQGFSYEQYF; DNA: TGTGCCAGCACCCGGACGGGACAGGGGTTCTCCTACGAGCAGTACTTC
V: TRBV20-1; size: -; J: TRBJ2-3; D: TRBD1; CDR3: CSVRDSGSQASTDTQYF; DNA: TGCAGTGTCCGGGACAGTGGTTCCCAAGCTAGCACAGATACGCAGTATTTT
V: TRBV20-1; size: few; J: TRBJ2-7; D: TRBD1; CDR3: CSARNRGAYEQYF; DNA: TGCAGTGCTAGAAACAGGGGCGCCTACGAGCAGTACTTC
V: TRBV6-5; size: few; J: TRBJ1-2; D: -; CDR3: CASSYSARRTGYTF; DNA: TGTGCCAGCAGTTACTCCGCCCGGAGGACGGGCTACACCTTC
V: TRBV7-6; size: few; J: TRBJ2-2; D: -; CDR3: CASSPNRDVAGELFF; DNA: TGTGCCAGCAGCCCTAACAGGGATGTGGCCGGGGAGCTGTTTTTT
V: TRBV5-5; size: few; J: TRBJ2-7; D: -; CDR3: CASSLGGWTYEQYF; DNA: TGTGCCAGCAGCTTGGGGGGTTGGACTTACGAGCAGTACTTC
V: TRBV5-1; size: -; J: TRBJ2-1; D: -; CDR3: CASSLAVEANEQFF; DNA: TGCGCCAGCAGCTTGGCAGTTGAAGCCAATGAGCAGTTCTTC
V: TRBV7-8; size: few; J: TRBJ2-2; D: TRBD1; CDR3: CASSLVTGQGVAGELFF; DNA: TGTGCCAGCAGCTTAGTTACGGGACAGGGGGTCGCCGGGGAGCTGTTTTTT
V: TRBV2; size: many; J: TRBJ1-2; D: -; CDR3: CASSAILYGYTF; DNA: TGTGCCAGCAGTGCCATCCTCTATGGCTACACCTTC
V: TRBV20-1; size: -; J: TRBJ2-7; D: TRBD2; CDR3: CSAFSGISYEQYF; DNA: TGCAGTGCTTTTAGCGGGATCTCCTACGAGCAGTACTTC
V: TRBV5-1; size: few; J: TRBJ2-7; D: -; CDR3: CASSLGADGAGREQYF; DNA: TGCGCCAGCAGCTTGGGAGCGGATGGGGCCGGTAGAGAGCAGTACTTC
V: TRBV28; size: few; J: TRBJ2-7; D: -; CDR3: CASSTQLEQYF; DNA: TGTGCCAGCAGTACCCAGTTGGAGCAGTACTTC
V: TRBV18; size: few; J: TRBJ2-7; D: -; CDR3: CASSPLGYRYEQYF; DNA: TGTGCCAGCTCACCGCTAGGTTACCGATACGAGCAGTACTTC
V: TRBV28; size: few; J: TRBJ1-4; D: -; CDR3: CASSAPGRINEKLFF; DNA: TGTGCCAGCAGTGCACCGGGACGGATTAATGAAAAACTGTTTTTT
V: TRBV15; size: many; J: TRBJ2-4; D: -; CDR3: CATSRDPNRKLAKNIQYF; DNA: TGTGCCACCAGCAGAGACCCCAACAGGAAGCTAGCCAAAAACATTCAGTACTTC
V: TRBV11-2; size: -; J: TRBJ2-7; D: -; CDR3: CASSSELQGGLDEQYF; DNA: TGTGCCAGCAGCTCAGAGCTACAGGGGGGGCTCGACGAGCAGTACTTC
V: TRBV18; size: -; J: TRBJ2-7; D: TRBD1; CDR3: CASSPLGQGDEQYF; DNA: TGTGCCAGCTCACCTTTAGGACAGGGGGACGAGCAGTACTTC
V: TRBV7-2; size: -; J: TRBJ2-1; D: -; CDR3: CASSQSGTPNEQFF; DNA: TGTGCCAGCAGCCAGAGCGGCACCCCCAATGAGCAGTTCTTC
V: TRBV9; size: -; J: TRBJ1-2; D: -; CDR3: CASSVNYGYTF; DNA: TGTGCCAGCAGCGTGAACTATGGCTACACCTTC
V: TRBV28; size: few; J: TRBJ2-5; D: -; CDR3: CASGGGQQETQYF; DNA: TGTGCCAGCGGCGGGGGACAGCAAGAGACCCAGTACTTC
V: TRBV12-3/TRBV12-4; size: many; J: TRBJ2-5; D: TRBD2; CDR3: CASRTLARETQYF; DNA: TGTGCCAGCAGGACACTAGCGAGAGAGACCCAGTACTTC
V: TRBV9; size: few; J: TRBJ2-5; D: TRBD1; CDR3: CASGDRGPQETQYF; DNA: TGTGCCAGCGGAGACAGGGGCCCTCAAGAGACCCAGTACTTC
V: TRBV24-1; size: many; J: TRBJ2-3; D: TRBD1; CDR3: CATNTGTGGTDTQYF; DNA: TGTGCCACCAACACCGGGACAGGGGGGACAGATACGCAGTATTTT
V: TRBV21-1; size: -; J: TRBJ2-1; D: -; CDR3: CASSKAPGGLWHEQFF; DNA: TGTGCCAGCAGCAAAGCCCCTGGAGGGCTCTGGCATGAGCAGTTCTTC
V: TRBV3-1; size: few; J: TRBJ2-7; D: -; CDR3: CASSQDGSLTYEQYF; DNA: TGTGCCAGCAGCCAAGATGGGAGCCTCACCTACGAGCAGTACTTC
V: TRBV6-2/TRBV6-3; size: many; J: TRBJ2-1; D: -; CDR3: CASSFWFRSSYNEQFF; DNA: TGTGCCAGCAGTTTTTGGTTCAGGAGCTCCTACAATGAGCAGTTCTTC
V: TRBV2; size: -; J: TRBJ2-3; D: TRBD2; CDR3: CASSVEAGTTDTQYF; DNA: TGTGCCAGCAGTGTTGAAGCGGGAACCACAGATACGCAGTATTTT
V: TRBV6-2/TRBV6-3; size: few; J: TRBJ2-1; D: TRBD2; CDR3: CASSPTSGGAHEQFF; DNA: TGTGCCAGCAGCCCCACTAGCGGGGGGGCGCATGAGCAGTTCTTC
V: TRBV27; size: few; J: TRBJ2-7; D: -; CDR3: CASSLLLGEPTEQYF; DNA: TGTGCCAGCAGTTTACTCCTAGGCGAACCTACCGAGCAGTACTTC
V: TRBV30; size: few; J: TRBJ2-3; D: -; CDR3: CAWSVPRLIPTDTQYF; DNA: TGTGCCTGGAGTGTACCTAGACTGATCCCCACAGATACGCAGTATTTT
V: TRBV20-1; size: few; J: TRBJ2-5; D: TRBD2; CDR3: CSARGLADGTQYF; DNA: TGCAGTGCTAGAGGTCTAGCGGACGGGACCCAGTACTTC
V: TRBV24-1; size: few; J: TRBJ1-1; D: TRBD1; CDR3: CAAPREGADAEAFF; DNA: TGTGCCGCCCCCCGTGAGGGGGCGGACGCTGAAGCTTTCTTT
V: TRBV18; size: few; J: TRBJ1-5; D: -; CDR3: CASSPLGDQPQHF; DNA: TGTGCCAGCTCACCACTGGGGGATCAGCCCCAGCATTTT
V: TRBV4-2; size: few; J: TRBJ2-5; D: TRBD2; CDR3: CASSQGPRGRAGETQYF; DNA: TGTGCCAGCAGCCAAGGCCCGAGAGGGAGGGCCGGGGAGACCCAGTACTTC
V: TRBV11-2; size: -; J: TRBJ2-7; D: TRBD2; CDR3: CASSALAGAYEQYF; DNA: TGTGCCAGCAGCGCCCTAGCGGGGGCCTACGAGCAGTACTTC
V: TRBV7-9; size: few; J: TRBJ2-4; D: -; CDR3: CASSLANLIQYF; DNA: TGTGCCAGCAGCTTAGCCAACTTAATTCAGTACTTC
V: TRBV28; size: -; J: TRBJ2-5; D: -; CDR3: CASSSSYGGRETQYF; DNA: TGTGCCAGCAGTTCCTCCTATGGCGGGCGGGAGACCCAGTACTTC
V: TRBV7-9; size: -; J: TRBJ2-1; D: -; CDR3: CASGPPDGEQFF; DNA: TGTGCCAGCGGACCCCCCGACGGTGAGCAGTTCTTC
V: TRBV28; size: -; J: TRBJ2-1; D: TRBD2; CDR3: CASSTSGMGNNEQFF; DNA: TGTGCCAGCAGTACTAGCGGGATGGGCAACAATGAGCAGTTCTTC
V: TRBV7-2; size: many; J: TRBJ2-1; D: -; CDR3: CASSLAGGRNNEQFF; DNA: TGTGCCAGCAGCTTAGCGGGGGGGCGAAACAATGAGCAGTTCTTC
V: TRBV7-2; size: -; J: TRBJ2-6; D: -; CDR3: CASSQWVGPGANVLTF; DNA: TGTGCCAGCAGCCAGTGGGTCGGACCCGGGGCCAACGTCCTGACTTTC
V: TRBV4-3; size: many; J: TRBJ2-1; D: -; CDR3: CASSQDWGRNEQFF; DNA: TGCGCCAGCAGCCAAGACTGGGGTAGGAATGAGCAGTTCTTC
V: TRBV29-1; size: few; J: TRBJ2-1; D: -; CDR3: CSAEDSPGVGEQFF; DNA: TGCAGCGCCGAGGACAGCCCAGGGGTAGGTGAGCAGTTCTTC
V: TRBV27; size: -; J: TRBJ2-1; D: TRBD2; CDR3: CASSLLRGGRRDEQFF; DNA: TGTGCCAGCAGTCTTTTGCGGGGCGGGAGAAGAGATGAGCAGTTCTTC
V: TRBV12-3/TRBV12-4; size: many; J: TRBJ1-2; D: -; CDR3: CASSLPPWYGYTF; DNA: TGTGCCAGCAGTTTACCTCCGTGGTACGGCTACACCTTC
V: TRBV6-2/TRBV6-3; size: many; J: TRBJ2-7; D: -; CDR3: CASSYSLAYEQYF; DNA: TGTGCCAGCAGTTACTCCCTCGCCTACGAGCAGTACTTC
V: TRBV12-3/TRBV12-4; size: few; J: TRBJ1-2; D: -; CDR3: CASSFIRGRGYGYTF; DNA: TGTGCCAGCAGTTTCATCAGGGGACGGGGCTATGGCTACACCTTC
V: TRBV5-1; size: -; J: TRBJ1-5; D: -; CDR3: CASSWEGGMPQHF; DNA: TGCGCCAGCAGCTGGGAAGGGGGTATGCCCCAGCATTTT
V: TRBV19; size: -; J: TRBJ1-5; D: -; CDR3: CASSIRGPALYQPQHF; DNA: TGTGCCAGTAGTATTAGGGGCCCTGCGCTCTATCAGCCCCAGCATTTT
V: TRBV7-2; size: -; J: TRBJ2-5; D: TRBD2; CDR3: CASSLDRGGRQETQYF; DNA: TGTGCCAGCAGCTTGGACCGGGGGGGACGGCAAGAGACCCAGTACTTC